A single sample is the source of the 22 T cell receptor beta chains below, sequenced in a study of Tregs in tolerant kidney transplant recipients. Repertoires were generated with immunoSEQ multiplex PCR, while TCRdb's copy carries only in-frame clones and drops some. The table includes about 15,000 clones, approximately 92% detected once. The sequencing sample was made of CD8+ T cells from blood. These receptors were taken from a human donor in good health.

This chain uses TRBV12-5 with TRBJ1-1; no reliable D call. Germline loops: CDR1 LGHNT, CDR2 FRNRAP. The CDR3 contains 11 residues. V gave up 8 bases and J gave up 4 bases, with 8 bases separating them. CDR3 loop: CASQAGTEAFF. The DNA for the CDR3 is TGTGCTAGTCAGGCGGGCACTGAAGCTTTCTTT.

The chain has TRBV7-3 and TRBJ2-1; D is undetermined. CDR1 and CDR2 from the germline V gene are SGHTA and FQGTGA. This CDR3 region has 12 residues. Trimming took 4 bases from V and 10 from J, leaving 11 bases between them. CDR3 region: CASSSDMREQFF. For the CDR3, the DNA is TGTGCCAGCAGCTCCGATATGCGGGAGCAGTTCTTC.

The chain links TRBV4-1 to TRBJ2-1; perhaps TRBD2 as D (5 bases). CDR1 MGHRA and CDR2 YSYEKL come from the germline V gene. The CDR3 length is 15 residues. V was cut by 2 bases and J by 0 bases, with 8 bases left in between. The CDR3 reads CASSQIGSSYNEQFF. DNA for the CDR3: TGCGCCAGCAGCCAAATAGGGAGCTCCTACAATGAGCAGTTCTTC.

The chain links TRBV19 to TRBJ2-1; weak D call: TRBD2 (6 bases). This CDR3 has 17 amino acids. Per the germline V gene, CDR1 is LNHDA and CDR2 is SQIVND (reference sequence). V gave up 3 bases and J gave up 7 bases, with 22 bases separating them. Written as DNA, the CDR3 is TGTGCCAGTAGTATTATTTGGTTAGGCGCGGGGAGGAATGAGCAGTTCTTC. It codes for CASSIIWLGAGRNEQFF.

In DNA, the CDR3 is TGCGCCAGCAGCCAAGATAGTGGAGACACCGATCAGCCCCAGCATTTT. This gives the protein CASSQDSGDTDQPQHF. The V and J genes are TRBV4-1 and TRBJ1-5; D remains unclear. This CDR3 has 16 residues. V lost 0 bases to trimming and J lost 5 bases, with 14 bases between them. Per germline, CDR1 MGHRA and CDR2 YSYEKL.

In nucleotides, the CDR3 is TGTGCCTCAGGAACCACCGGGGAGCTGTTTTTT. Its protein product is CASGTTGELFF. The chain combines TRBV10-3 with TRBJ2-2, with D unclear. The CDR3 length is 11 residues. From germline, CDR1 is ENHRY and CDR2 SYGVKD. V was pared by 11 bases and J by 4 bases, with 8 bases between.

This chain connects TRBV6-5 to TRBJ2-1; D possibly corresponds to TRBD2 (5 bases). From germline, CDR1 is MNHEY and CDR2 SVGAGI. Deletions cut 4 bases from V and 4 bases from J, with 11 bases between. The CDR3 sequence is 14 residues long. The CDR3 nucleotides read TGTGCCAGCAGTTCCGGACTCGCTTACAATGAGCAGTTCTTC. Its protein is CASSSGLAYNEQFF.

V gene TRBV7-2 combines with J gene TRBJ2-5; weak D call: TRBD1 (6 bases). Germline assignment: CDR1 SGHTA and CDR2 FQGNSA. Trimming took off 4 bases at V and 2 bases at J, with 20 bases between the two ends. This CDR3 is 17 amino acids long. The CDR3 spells CASSSIRQASLQETQYF. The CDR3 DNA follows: TGTGCCAGCAGCTCAATTCGACAGGCGAGTCTTCAAGAGACCCAGTACTTC. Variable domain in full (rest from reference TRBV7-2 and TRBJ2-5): GAGVSQSPSNKVTEKGKDVELRCDPISGHTALYWYRQSLGQGLEFLIYFQGNSAPDKSGLPSDRFSAERTGGSVSTLTIQRTQQEDSAVYLCASSSIRQASLQETQYFGPGTRLLVL.

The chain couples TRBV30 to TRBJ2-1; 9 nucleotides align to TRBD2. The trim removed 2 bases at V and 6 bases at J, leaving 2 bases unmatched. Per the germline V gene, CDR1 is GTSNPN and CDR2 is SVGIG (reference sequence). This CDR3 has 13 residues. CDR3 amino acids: CAWSSAGGNEQFF. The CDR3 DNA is TGTGCCTGGAGTTCAGCGGGAGGCAATGAGCAGTTCTTC.

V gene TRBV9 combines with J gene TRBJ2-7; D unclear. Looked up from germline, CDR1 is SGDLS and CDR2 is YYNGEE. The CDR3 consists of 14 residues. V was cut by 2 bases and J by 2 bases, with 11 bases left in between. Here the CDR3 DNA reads TGTGCCAGCAGCGTTGGAGTGGGAACCTACGAGCAGTACTTC. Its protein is CASSVGVGTYEQYF.

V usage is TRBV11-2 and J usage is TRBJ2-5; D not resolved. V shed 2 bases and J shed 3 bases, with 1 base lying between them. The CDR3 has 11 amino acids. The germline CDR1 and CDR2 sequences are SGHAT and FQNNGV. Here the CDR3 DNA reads TGTGCCAGCAGCTTAAAAGAGACCCAGTACTTC. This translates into CASSLKETQYF. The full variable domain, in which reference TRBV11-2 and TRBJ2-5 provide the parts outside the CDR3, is EAGVAQSPRYKIIEKRQSVAFWCNPISGHATLYWYQQILGQGPKLLIQFQNNGVVDDSQLPKDRFSAERLKGVDSTLKIQPAKLEDSAVYLCASSLKETQYFGPGTRLLVL.

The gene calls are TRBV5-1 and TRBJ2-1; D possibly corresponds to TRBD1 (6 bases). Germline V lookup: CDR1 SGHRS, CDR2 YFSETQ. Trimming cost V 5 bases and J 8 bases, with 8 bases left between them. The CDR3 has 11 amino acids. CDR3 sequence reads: CASRTGHEQFF. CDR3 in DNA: TGCGCCAGCAGGACAGGCCATGAGCAGTTCTTC.

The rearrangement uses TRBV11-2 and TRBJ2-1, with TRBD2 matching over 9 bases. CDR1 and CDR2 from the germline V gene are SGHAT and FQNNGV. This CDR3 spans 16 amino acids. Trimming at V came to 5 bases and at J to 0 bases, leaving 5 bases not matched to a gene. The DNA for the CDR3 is TGTGCCAGCAGCCCCTCTAGCGGGAACTCCTACAATGAGCAGTTCTTC. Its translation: CASSPSSGNSYNEQFF. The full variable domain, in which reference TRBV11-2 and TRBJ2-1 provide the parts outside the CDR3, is EAGVAQSPRYKIIEKRQSVAFWCNPISGHATLYWYQQILGQGPKLLIQFQNNGVVDDSQLPKDRFSAERLKGVDSTLKIQPAKLEDSAVYLCASSPSSGNSYNEQFFGPGTRLTVL.

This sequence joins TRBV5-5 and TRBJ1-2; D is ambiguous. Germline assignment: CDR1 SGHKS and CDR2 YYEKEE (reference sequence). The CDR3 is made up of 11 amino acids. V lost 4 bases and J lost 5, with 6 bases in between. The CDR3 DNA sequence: TGTGCCAGCAGCGGCGCTTATGGCTACACCTTC. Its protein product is CASSGAYGYTF.

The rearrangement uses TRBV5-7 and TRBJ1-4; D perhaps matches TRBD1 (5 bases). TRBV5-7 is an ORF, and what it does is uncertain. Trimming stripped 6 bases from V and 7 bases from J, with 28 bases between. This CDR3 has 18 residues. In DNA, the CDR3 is TGTGCCAGCACCACGGTCAGGTCAGGGAGCACCGACTGTGAAAAACTGTTTTTT. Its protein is CASTTVRSGSTDCEKLFF.

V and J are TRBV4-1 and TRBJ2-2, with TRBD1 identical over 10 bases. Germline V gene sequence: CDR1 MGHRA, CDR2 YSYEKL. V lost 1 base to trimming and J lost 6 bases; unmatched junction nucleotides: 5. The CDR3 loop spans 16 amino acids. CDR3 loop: CASSQVGQGTPGELFF. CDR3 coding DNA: TGCGCCAGCAGCCAAGTGGGACAGGGGACCCCCGGGGAGCTGTTTTTT.

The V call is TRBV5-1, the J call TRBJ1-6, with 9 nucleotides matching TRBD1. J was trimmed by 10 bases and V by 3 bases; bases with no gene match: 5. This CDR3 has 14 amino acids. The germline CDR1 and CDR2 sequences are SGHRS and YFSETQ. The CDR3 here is CASSWGTGSSPLHF. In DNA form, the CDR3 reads TGCGCCAGCAGCTGGGGGACAGGGTCCTCACCCCTCCACTTT.

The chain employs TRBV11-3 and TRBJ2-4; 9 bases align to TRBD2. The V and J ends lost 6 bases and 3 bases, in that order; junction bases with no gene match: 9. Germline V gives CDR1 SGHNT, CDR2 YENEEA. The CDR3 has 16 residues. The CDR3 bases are TGTGCCAGCAGTCTCAAAGCGGGAGGTGGCAAAAACATTCAGTACTTC. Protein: CASSLKAGGGKNIQYF.

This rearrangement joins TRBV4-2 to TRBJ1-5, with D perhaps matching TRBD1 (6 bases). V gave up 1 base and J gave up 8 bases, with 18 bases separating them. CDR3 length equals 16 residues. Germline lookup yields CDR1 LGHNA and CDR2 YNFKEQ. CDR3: CASSQVPGQIYKPQHF. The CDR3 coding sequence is TGTGCCAGCAGCCAAGTGCCCGGACAGATCTATAAGCCCCAGCATTTT.

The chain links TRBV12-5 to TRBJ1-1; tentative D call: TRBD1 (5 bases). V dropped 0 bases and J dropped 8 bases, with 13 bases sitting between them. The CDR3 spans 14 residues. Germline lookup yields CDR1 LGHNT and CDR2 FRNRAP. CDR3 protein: CASGLVGVGGEAFF. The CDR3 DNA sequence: TGTGCTAGTGGTTTGGTGGGGGTCGGCGGGGAAGCTTTCTTT.

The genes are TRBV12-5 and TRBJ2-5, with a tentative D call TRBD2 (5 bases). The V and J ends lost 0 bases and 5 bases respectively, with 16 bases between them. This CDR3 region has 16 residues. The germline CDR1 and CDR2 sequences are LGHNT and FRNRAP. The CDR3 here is CASGLVGLATGETQYF. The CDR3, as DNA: TGTGCTAGTGGTTTGGTAGGGCTAGCCACGGGGGAGACCCAGTACTTC.

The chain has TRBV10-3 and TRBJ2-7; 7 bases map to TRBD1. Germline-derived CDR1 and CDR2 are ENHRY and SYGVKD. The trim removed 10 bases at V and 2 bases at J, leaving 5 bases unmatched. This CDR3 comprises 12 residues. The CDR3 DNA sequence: TGTGCCACGGGGACAGATCCCTACGAGCAGTACTTC. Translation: CATGTDPYEQYF.